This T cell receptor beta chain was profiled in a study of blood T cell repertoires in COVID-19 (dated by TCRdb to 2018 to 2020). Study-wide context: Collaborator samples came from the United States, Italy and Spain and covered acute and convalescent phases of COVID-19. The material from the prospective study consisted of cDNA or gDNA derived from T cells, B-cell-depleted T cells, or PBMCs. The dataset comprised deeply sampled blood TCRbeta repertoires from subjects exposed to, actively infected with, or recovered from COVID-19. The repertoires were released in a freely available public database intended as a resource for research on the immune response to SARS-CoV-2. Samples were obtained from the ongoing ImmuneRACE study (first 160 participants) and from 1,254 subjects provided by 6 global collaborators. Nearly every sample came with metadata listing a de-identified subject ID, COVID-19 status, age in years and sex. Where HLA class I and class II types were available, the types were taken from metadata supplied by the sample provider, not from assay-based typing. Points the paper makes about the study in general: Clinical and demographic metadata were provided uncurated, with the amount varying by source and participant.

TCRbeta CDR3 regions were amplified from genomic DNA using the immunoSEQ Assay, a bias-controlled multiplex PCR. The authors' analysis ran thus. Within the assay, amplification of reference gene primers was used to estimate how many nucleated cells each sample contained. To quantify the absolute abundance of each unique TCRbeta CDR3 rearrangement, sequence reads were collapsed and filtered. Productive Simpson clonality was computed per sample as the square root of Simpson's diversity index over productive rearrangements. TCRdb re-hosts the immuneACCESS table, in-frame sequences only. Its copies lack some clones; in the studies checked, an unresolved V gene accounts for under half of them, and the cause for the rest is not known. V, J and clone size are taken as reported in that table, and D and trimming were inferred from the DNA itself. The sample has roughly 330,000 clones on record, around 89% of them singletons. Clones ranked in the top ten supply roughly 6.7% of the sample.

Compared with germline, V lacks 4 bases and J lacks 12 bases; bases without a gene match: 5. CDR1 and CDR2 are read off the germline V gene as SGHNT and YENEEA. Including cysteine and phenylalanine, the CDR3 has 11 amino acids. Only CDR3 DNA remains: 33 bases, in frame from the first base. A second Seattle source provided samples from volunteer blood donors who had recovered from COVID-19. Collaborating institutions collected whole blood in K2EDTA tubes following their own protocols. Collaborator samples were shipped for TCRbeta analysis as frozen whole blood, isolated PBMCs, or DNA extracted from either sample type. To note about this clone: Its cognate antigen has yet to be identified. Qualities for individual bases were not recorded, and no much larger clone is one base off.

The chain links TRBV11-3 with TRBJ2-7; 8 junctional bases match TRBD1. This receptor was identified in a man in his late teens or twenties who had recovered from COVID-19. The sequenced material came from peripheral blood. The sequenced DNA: TGTGCCAGCAGCTCTACAGGGACAGGGTACTTC. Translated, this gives CASSSTGTGYF.